This TCR beta chain was obtained from a study of cytomegalovirus exposure and HLA in healthy donors. Overall study: Of all 400 or so donors who were genotyped, roughly 81% belonged to the Caucasian-associated ancestry cluster. Study outcomes and limitations: Versus the approximately 720-donor mean, an Asian-associated ancestry cluster reportedly showed fewer N-insertions in a later analysis.

A note on this clone: Its matching antigen is unknown.

The PCR made use of 60 Vbeta and 13 Jbeta primers. Produced via immunoSEQ multiplex PCR; TCRdb's table is partial and in-frame only. This repertoire shows roughly 120,000 clones, approximately 80% found once; its top ten account for around 3.3%. The sequenced sample was PBMCs. This TCR derives from a male donor in good health and CMV-seronegative.

CDR3 in amino acids: CASSLALGGYTF. Written as DNA, the CDR3 is TGTGCCAGCAGTTTAGCCCTGGGCGGCTACACCTTC. This sequence joins TRBV28 and TRBJ1-2, with D unresolved. The germline V and J ends were trimmed by 2 bases and 8 bases, with 9 bases remaining between them. CDR1 is MDHEN, CDR2 SYDVKM, per germline. This CDR3 spans 12 amino acids.